A selection of T cell receptor beta chains follows, all from one sample in a study of graft-versus-host responses after intestinal transplantation. These receptors have no identified antigens. The protocol was immunoSEQ multiplex PCR, while the TCRdb copy is restricted to in-frame clones and leaves out a portion. Of some 110,000 clones listed, roughly 87% are singletons. The specimen comprised unstimulated CD4+ T cells sorted from spleen or lymph node cells, sampled before intestinal transplant. These receptors were taken from a human donor who received an intestinal transplant. Both conserved end residues are trimmed from each CDR3. Fields, in order: D gene, J gene, V gene, CDR3 protein. D genes are given only for firm matches.

. | TRBJ2-5 | TRBV5-6 | ASSVRETQY
TRBD1 | TRBJ2-3 | TRBV29-1 | SVRDRVTDTQY
TRBD2 | TRBJ2-1 | TRBV6-1 | ASSDSGRGTSGRNEQF
TRBD2 | TRBJ2-3 | TRBV27 | ASNMMIAGRTDTQY
. | TRBJ1-3 | TRBV14 | ASSQDRGDGNTIY
. | TRBJ1-6 | TRBV25-1 | ASRAGGRGLNSPLH
TRBD1 | TRBJ1-2 | TRBV5-4 | ASSLGGQRGHYGYT
. | TRBJ1-2 | TRBV5-1 | ASSQTDYGYT
. | TRBJ2-3 | TRBV7-2 | ASSLAKLGTDTQY
TRBD2 | TRBJ2-2 | TRBV5-5 | ASSLAPASGDTGELF
TRBD1 | TRBJ1-2 | TRBV6-1 | ASSSSTGADGYT
. | TRBJ1-6 | TRBV28 | ASSEEVVSFH
. | TRBJ1-1 | TRBV7-2 | ASSLGPGQYTEAF
. | TRBJ2-7 | TRBV12-5 | ASGPPYEQY
. | TRBJ2-3 | TRBV10-1 | ASSNTTTDTQY
. | TRBJ2-3 | TRBV18 | ASSPLRAGDTQY
TRBD1 | TRBJ1-6 | TRBV9 | ASSATGGDNSPLH
TRBD1 | TRBJ1-2 | TRBV6-5 | ASSYGWTGLYGYT
TRBD1 | TRBJ2-7 | TRBV2 | ASSLDGTGGAKQY
TRBD1 | TRBJ1-1 | TRBV29-1 | SVQQGAGEAF
. | TRBJ2-5 | TRBV6-6 | ASSYSGETQY
. | TRBJ2-5 | TRBV7-2 | ASSGGETQY
. | TRBJ2-5 | TRBV2 | ASSGGSGGGFEETQY
. | TRBJ2-5 | TRBV20-1 | SVDGQETQY
TRBD1 | TRBJ2-6 | TRBV11-3 | ASSLGDRIGANVLT
TRBD1 | TRBJ2-1 | TRBV6-5 | ASSYSGQARNEQF
TRBD1 | TRBJ2-1 | TRBV19 | ASSMRTGSYNEQF
TRBD2 | TRBJ2-7 | TRBV5-1 | ASTPTSGSYEQY
TRBD1 | TRBJ1-1 | TRBV12-5 | ASGLPPQGAQAF
. | TRBJ2-1 | TRBV11-1 | ASSLRVAEFYNEQF
. | TRBJ1-2 | TRBV18 | ASSLSGYFNYGYT
. | TRBJ2-7 | TRBV30 | AWSPTAVYEQY
TRBD2 | TRBJ2-7 | TRBV5-6 | ASSLGWTSGDSYEQY
. | TRBJ2-6 | TRBV6-5 | ASSKGGANVLT
. | TRBJ1-2 | TRBV18 | ASSPEASNYGYT
. | TRBJ1-4 | TRBV11-2 | ASSPSGSRVEKLF
. | TRBJ1-6 | TRBV5-6 | ASRGGVYSPLH
. | TRBJ2-1 | TRBV19 | ASSPYLREQF
TRBD2 | TRBJ2-7 | TRBV6-5 | ASSYSGGRRDEQY
. | TRBJ2-1 | TRBV5-6 | ASIHKSGMGHEQF
TRBD2 | TRBJ2-7 | TRBV6-5 | ASTGGYEQY